The next 7 T cell receptor beta chains were all read from a single sample in a study of beta chain features in type 1 diabetes. Overall study findings and caveats: The study found moderately but significantly shorter TCRB CDR3s in all four CD4+ subsets of Type 1 diabetes patients.

Expressed TCRB transcripts got sequenced, as all isolated RNA was reverse transcribed. Here immunoSEQ multiplex PCR was the method, and the copy in TCRdb shows in-frame clones only, minus some. The table has hundreds of thousands of clones, around 9.3% seen once. These receptors have no known antigen. The sample was central memory CD4+ T cells from blood. The receptors stem from a man younger than 40 with type 1 diabetes.

This clone has a count of ten or more. The rearrangement uses TRBV10-3 and TRBJ1-1; D is perhaps TRBD1 (5 bases). Trimming shortened V by 6 bases and J by 11 bases, and 19 bases separated the two germline ends. This CDR3 region has 13 residues. The germline V gene has CDR1 ENHRY and CDR2 SYGVKD. The CDR3 spells CAISDGGAGKAFF. The CDR3 nucleotides are TGTGCCATCAGCGATGGTGGGGCAGGGAAGGCTTTCTTT.

There are a few counts of this clone. J is TRBJ2-4 and V is TRBV12-2; TRBD1, as called in the table, went unchecked against the DNA. TRBV12-2 is deemed a pseudogene. The CDR3 spans 19 residues. This chain's CDR3 is CASRLAEAGGDEAKNIQYF. The CDR3 nucleotides are TGTGCAAGTCGCTTAGCGGAAGCAGGGGGCGATGAGGCCAAAAACATTCAGTACTTC.

This clone showed up just a few times. The chain joins TRBV28 to TRBJ2-7; 10 nucleotides agree with TRBD2. V was clipped by 5 bases and J by 2 bases; unmatched bases: 6. The germline gives CDR1 MDHEN, CDR2 SYDVKM. The CDR3 is 15 amino acids. CDR3 residues: CASSQLSGGPYEQYF. DNA of the CDR3: TGTGCCAGCAGTCAACTTAGCGGGGGGCCCTACGAGCAGTACTTC.

This clone has just a few counts. This chain connects TRBV7-6 to TRBJ1-1, with D possibly matching TRBD1 (5 bases). The germline V gene has CDR1 SGHVS and CDR2 FNYEAQ. This CDR3 has 14 amino acids. The V gene lost 5 bases and the J gene lost 7 bases, with 17 bases spanning the gap. CDR3 sequence (DNA): TGTGCCAGCAGCGCGCGGATGACTAGGGGTGAAGCTTTCTTT. Its protein is CASSARMTRGEAFF.

In its sample, this clone was seen a few times. The chain joins TRBV2 to TRBJ2-7, with D maybe TRBD2 (6 bases). The germline V gene encodes CDR1 SNHLY and CDR2 FYNNEI. V was shortened by 4 bases and J by 0 bases, with 13 bases between the two germline ends. This CDR3 is 15 amino acids long. The CDR3 coding sequence is TGTGCCAGCAGTGGACGGGGGAGGTTCTCCTACGAGCAGTACTTC. It is translated as CASSGRGRFSYEQYF.

The rearrangement links TRBV2 to TRBJ2-5, with 8 bases aligning to TRBD2. The V segment lost 8 bases and the J segment 5 bases; nucleotides outside the gene matches: 13. CDR1 is SNHLY, CDR2 FYNNEI, per germline. The CDR3 has 15 residues. The CDR3 here is CASAKSGTSRETQYF. As DNA, the CDR3 is TGTGCCAGCGCCAAGTCCGGGACTAGTCGTGAGACCCAGTACTTC.

This clone showed up just a few times. The rearrangement links TRBV6-6 to TRBJ1-4; 10 bases agree with TRBD1. The CDR3 loop spans 16 amino acids. CDR1 and CDR2 (germline): MNHNY, SVGAGI (reference sequence). V dropped 5 bases and J dropped 8; count of bases not matched to a gene: 11. The CDR3: CASSTLRQGAREKLFF. CDR3 coding DNA: TGTGCCAGCAGTACACTAAGACAGGGGGCGCGGGAAAAACTGTTTTTT.